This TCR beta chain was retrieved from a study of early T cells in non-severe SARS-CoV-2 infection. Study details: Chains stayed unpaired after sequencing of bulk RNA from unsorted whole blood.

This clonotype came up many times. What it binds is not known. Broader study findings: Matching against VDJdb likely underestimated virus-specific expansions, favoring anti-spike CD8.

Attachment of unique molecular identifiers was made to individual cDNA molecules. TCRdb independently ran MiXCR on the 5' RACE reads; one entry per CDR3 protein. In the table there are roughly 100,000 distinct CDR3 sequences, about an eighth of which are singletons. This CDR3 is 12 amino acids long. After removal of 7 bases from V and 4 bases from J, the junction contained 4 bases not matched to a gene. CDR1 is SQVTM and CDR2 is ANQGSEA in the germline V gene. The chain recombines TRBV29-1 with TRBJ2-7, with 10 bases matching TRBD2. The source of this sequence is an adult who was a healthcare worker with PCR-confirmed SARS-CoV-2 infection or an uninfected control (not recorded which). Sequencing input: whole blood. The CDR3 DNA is TGCAGCGGGAGGACTAGCGGTTACGAGCAGTACTTC. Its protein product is CSGRTSGYEQYF.